The rows below give T cell receptor beta chains drawn from one sample of a study of cytomegalovirus exposure and HLA in healthy donors. Data came from immunoSEQ multiplex PCR; TCRdb stores just in-frame clones and leaves some out. Counted here are more than 90,000 clones, more than 65% occurring once; the ten biggest clones make up roughly 8%. Specimen: PBMCs. The receptors originated from a human donor in good health. The CDR3 runs from the conserved cysteine through the conserved F or W. D genes are given only for firm matches. Not every row has a clone size; where given, it reads once, few, many or a size class.

v_gene: TRBV19
abundance: once
j_gene: TRBJ1-3
d_gene: .
CDR3nt: TGTGCCAGTATCATGGGCCCCATCTCTGGAAACACCATATATTTT
CDR3aa: CASIMGPISGNTIYF

v_gene: TRBV15
abundance: .
j_gene: TRBJ1-5
d_gene: .
CDR3nt: TGTGCCACCAGCAGAGGAGGGATTGGCTCTAGCAATCAGCCCCAGCATTTT
CDR3aa: CATSRGGIGSSNQPQHF

v_gene: TRBV6-1
abundance: .
j_gene: TRBJ1-1
d_gene: TRBD1
CDR3nt: TGTGCCAGCAGGACAGGGCTTGAAGCTTTCTTT
CDR3aa: CASRTGLEAFF

v_gene: TRBV12-5
abundance: .
j_gene: TRBJ1-4
d_gene: .
CDR3nt: TGTGCTAGTGCCCCTGGGACAAGGGAGAATGAAAAACTGTTTTTT
CDR3aa: CASAPGTRENEKLFF

v_gene: TRBV10-3
abundance: .
j_gene: TRBJ1-2
d_gene: TRBD1
CDR3nt: TGTGCCATTCAGACAGGGAACTATGGCTACACCTTC
CDR3aa: CAIQTGNYGYTF

v_gene: TRBV5-1
abundance: .
j_gene: TRBJ2-7
d_gene: .
CDR3nt: TGCGCCAGCAGCTTGGATGCAGGGCGTGCTTACGAGCAGTACTTC
CDR3aa: CASSLDAGRAYEQYF

v_gene: TRBV5-1
abundance: few
j_gene: TRBJ1-4
d_gene: .
CDR3nt: TGCGCCAGCAGCTTGGGCGGGCAGGTTGAAAAACTGTTTTTT
CDR3aa: CASSLGGQVEKLFF

v_gene: TRBV5-1
abundance: .
j_gene: TRBJ1-2
d_gene: .
CDR3nt: TGCGCCAGCAGCGTGGACAGTAACTATGGCTACACCTTC
CDR3aa: CASSVDSNYGYTF

v_gene: TRBV7-2
abundance: .
j_gene: TRBJ2-3
d_gene: TRBD2
CDR3nt: TGTGCCAGCAGCCACCCGCTAGCGGGACCTAGCACAGATACGCAGTATTTT
CDR3aa: CASSHPLAGPSTDTQYF

v_gene: TRBV4-2
abundance: .
j_gene: TRBJ2-1
d_gene: .
CDR3nt: TGTGCCAGCAGCCAAGGAGAGGCGGGATCGGGAGTTTACAATGAGCAGTTCTTC
CDR3aa: CASSQGEAGSGVYNEQFF

v_gene: TRBV19
abundance: .
j_gene: TRBJ2-3
d_gene: TRBD1
CDR3nt: TGTGCCAGTAGCACAGGGGAAACGGATACGCAGTATTTT
CDR3aa: CASSTGETDTQYF

v_gene: TRBV21-1
abundance: .
j_gene: TRBJ1-6
d_gene: .
CDR3nt: TGTGCCAGCAGCAATTTAAACAGGGGGTCAGGGTATTCACCCCTCCACTTT
CDR3aa: CASSNLNRGSGYSPLHF

v_gene: TRBV5-1
abundance: few
j_gene: TRBJ1-2
d_gene: TRBD1
CDR3nt: TGCGCCAGCAGCTTGGAAGGGACAGGGGCCTACACCTTC
CDR3aa: CASSLEGTGAYTF

v_gene: TRBV2
abundance: .
j_gene: TRBJ2-7
d_gene: TRBD2
CDR3nt: TGTGCCAGCAGTGAAGACCCCCTAGATAGCGGGAGTCTGTACGAGCAGTACTTC
CDR3aa: CASSEDPLDSGSLYEQYF

v_gene: TRBV9
abundance: .
j_gene: TRBJ1-6
d_gene: .
CDR3nt: TGTGCCAGCAGCGTACGCGTAGTAAATTCACCCCTCCACTTT
CDR3aa: CASSVRVVNSPLHF

v_gene: TRBV11-3
abundance: .
j_gene: TRBJ2-6
d_gene: .
CDR3nt: TGTGCCAGCAGCCGCGACTCGGGTGGGGCCAACGTCCTGACTTTC
CDR3aa: CASSRDSGGANVLTF

v_gene: TRBV11-1
abundance: .
j_gene: TRBJ2-7
d_gene: .
CDR3nt: TGTGCCAGCAGCGGGAGAAGCTACGAGCAGTACTTC
CDR3aa: CASSGRSYEQYF

v_gene: TRBV4-1
abundance: .
j_gene: TRBJ1-2
d_gene: .
CDR3nt: TGCGCCAGCAGCCCCACCCCAGCGCCCTGGATGAACTATGGCTACACCTTC
CDR3aa: CASSPTPAPWMNYGYTF

v_gene: TRBV15
abundance: .
j_gene: TRBJ2-2
d_gene: .
CDR3nt: TGTGCCACCAGCAGAGATCGTCTGACTAGTGTCCCCGGGGAGCTGTTTTTT
CDR3aa: CATSRDRLTSVPGELFF

v_gene: TRBV27
abundance: .
j_gene: TRBJ1-5
d_gene: .
CDR3nt: TGTGCCAGCAGTTTAAACCCGGGGAGCAATCAGCCCCAGCATTTT
CDR3aa: CASSLNPGSNQPQHF

v_gene: TRBV6-5
abundance: .
j_gene: TRBJ2-2
d_gene: TRBD1
CDR3nt: TGTGCCAGCACCTGGGACAGGGGCGGCGGGGAGCTGTTTTTT
CDR3aa: CASTWDRGGGELFF

v_gene: TRBV29-1
abundance: .
j_gene: TRBJ1-1
d_gene: .
CDR3nt: TGCAGCGCCCAAAGCGGTTCGGCTGAAGCTTTCTTT
CDR3aa: CSAQSGSAEAFF

v_gene: TRBV6-1
abundance: .
j_gene: TRBJ2-5
d_gene: TRBD2
CDR3nt: TGTGCCAGCAGTAGACTAGCGGGGATACAAGAGACCCAGTACTTC
CDR3aa: CASSRLAGIQETQYF

v_gene: TRBV21-1
abundance: few
j_gene: TRBJ1-1
d_gene: .
CDR3nt: TGTGCCATACAGGGGGACACTGAAGCTTTCTTT
CDR3aa: CAIQGDTEAFF

v_gene: TRBV5-4
abundance: .
j_gene: TRBJ2-5
d_gene: .
CDR3nt: TGTGCCAGCAGCTTGGAAGGGGTAGGAGCGACCCAGTACTTC
CDR3aa: CASSLEGVGATQYF

v_gene: TRBV29-1
abundance: few
j_gene: TRBJ1-1
d_gene: .
CDR3nt: TGCAGCGTAAGGGGCCGGATGAACACTGAAGCTTTCTTT
CDR3aa: CSVRGRMNTEAFF

v_gene: TRBV5-4
abundance: .
j_gene: TRBJ2-1
d_gene: TRBD2
CDR3nt: TGTGCCAGCAGCCACACTAGCGGGAGGGCGGATGAGCAGTTCTTC
CDR3aa: CASSHTSGRADEQFF

v_gene: TRBV2
abundance: .
j_gene: TRBJ1-4
d_gene: .
CDR3nt: TGTGCCAGCAGTGAGGGACACTTACCTGAAAAACTGTTTTTT
CDR3aa: CASSEGHLPEKLFF

v_gene: TRBV7-8
abundance: .
j_gene: TRBJ1-6
d_gene: .
CDR3nt: TGTGCCAGCAGGACCTTCGGGGATTATAATTCACCCCTCCACTTT
CDR3aa: CASRTFGDYNSPLHF

v_gene: TRBV19
abundance: .
j_gene: TRBJ1-5
d_gene: TRBD1
CDR3nt: TGTGCCAGTAGTATAGAGACAGGGATGGGGAGCAATCAGCCCCAGCATTTT
CDR3aa: CASSIETGMGSNQPQHF

v_gene: TRBV5-1
abundance: .
j_gene: TRBJ2-1
d_gene: .
CDR3nt: TGCGCCAGCAGCTTGGCCTCTCGGCTAGCAGACCCCAATGAGCAGTTCTTC
CDR3aa: CASSLASRLADPNEQFF

v_gene: TRBV7-6
abundance: .
j_gene: TRBJ2-7
d_gene: TRBD2
CDR3nt: TGTGCCAGCAGCCCCCTCGCGGGAGGGCCGGGCGAGCAGTACTTC
CDR3aa: CASSPLAGGPGEQYF

v_gene: TRBV21-1
abundance: .
j_gene: TRBJ1-5
d_gene: .
CDR3nt: TGTGCCAGCAGCAAAGGGCGACCGACACCCCTCGAACAGCCCCAGCATTTT
CDR3aa: CASSKGRPTPLEQPQHF

v_gene: TRBV6-1
abundance: .
j_gene: TRBJ2-3
d_gene: TRBD2
CDR3nt: TGTGCCAGCAAACTAGCGGGGGGCACAGATACGCAGTATTTT
CDR3aa: CASKLAGGTDTQYF

v_gene: TRBV5-1
abundance: .
j_gene: TRBJ2-1
d_gene: TRBD2
CDR3nt: TGCGCCAGCAGCCCGTTTGGGGATCGAACGGGACTAGCGAAGTTCTTC
CDR3aa: CASSPFGDRTGLAKFF

v_gene: TRBV5-6
abundance: .
j_gene: TRBJ2-2
d_gene: .
CDR3nt: TGTGCCAGCAGCTTGGTGGGAAGTGAGGGTTGGACCGGGGAGCTGTTTTTT
CDR3aa: CASSLVGSEGWTGELFF

v_gene: TRBV6-1
abundance: .
j_gene: TRBJ2-2
d_gene: .
CDR3nt: TGTGCCAGCAGTGGCCGGGGATACACCGGGGAGCTGTTTTTT
CDR3aa: CASSGRGYTGELFF

v_gene: TRBV7-2
abundance: .
j_gene: TRBJ2-7
d_gene: .
CDR3nt: TGTGCCAGCAGCTTAGATTGGACGGTTTCGGGGGACGAGCAGTACTTC
CDR3aa: CASSLDWTVSGDEQYF

v_gene: TRBV6-1
abundance: .
j_gene: TRBJ2-3
d_gene: TRBD2
CDR3nt: TGTGCCAGCCGATCTTCTAGCGGGGGGTTCTATACGCAGTATTTT
CDR3aa: CASRSSSGGFYTQYF

v_gene: TRBV5-4
abundance: .
j_gene: TRBJ2-5
d_gene: TRBD1
CDR3nt: TGTGCCAGCAGCTCCGCAGGGGGCCGTCGAGAGACCCAGTACTTC
CDR3aa: CASSSAGGRRETQYF

v_gene: TRBV30
abundance: .
j_gene: TRBJ2-4
d_gene: TRBD1
CDR3nt: TGTGCCTGGAGCGATAACAACAGGGGGCGCTTGGCTGTGGACATTCAGTACTTC
CDR3aa: CAWSDNNRGRLAVDIQYF

v_gene: TRBV5-1
abundance: .
j_gene: TRBJ2-3
d_gene: .
CDR3nt: TGCGCCAGCAGCTTGGTTCGAGGAGCACGTACGCAGTATTTT
CDR3aa: CASSLVRGARTQYF

v_gene: TRBV29-1
abundance: .
j_gene: TRBJ2-2
d_gene: .
CDR3nt: TGCAGCGGCGGACTAAGGAACACCGGGGAGCTGTTTTTT
CDR3aa: CSGGLRNTGELFF

v_gene: TRBV5-1
abundance: .
j_gene: TRBJ1-4
d_gene: .
CDR3nt: TGCGCCAGCAGCCTCAGGGGTGGGAGTAATGAAAAACTGTTTTTT
CDR3aa: CASSLRGGSNEKLFF

v_gene: TRBV7-6
abundance: .
j_gene: TRBJ1-6
d_gene: TRBD1
CDR3nt: TGTGCCAGCAGCTTAAAGGCCGGGACAGGAGTAAGCTCCTATAATTCACCCCTCCACTTT
CDR3aa: CASSLKAGTGVSSYNSPLHF

v_gene: TRBV4-3
abundance: .
j_gene: TRBJ2-2
d_gene: .
CDR3nt: TGCGCCAGCAGCCAATGGTGGGCAATGGGCACCGGGGAGCTGTTTTTT
CDR3aa: CASSQWWAMGTGELFF

v_gene: TRBV19
abundance: .
j_gene: TRBJ1-5
d_gene: .
CDR3nt: TGTGCCAGTAGTATAGACTCGGGGAATCAGCCCCAGCATTTT
CDR3aa: CASSIDSGNQPQHF